Sequencing of this T cell receptor beta chain was carried out in a study of T-cell memory formation after mild COVID-19. Across the whole study: TCR clusters were largely donor specific. Notes on the study in general: Pre-infection memory showed some responding clones, and this suggested that cross-reactive memory joined. A second wave expanding day 15 to 37 was CD4+-biased; contracting clones were balanced.

From the 5' RACE reads, TCRdb called clonotypes with MiXCR, one entry per CDR3 protein. Of around 300,000 distinct CDR3 sequences in the sample, roughly 13% were seen once. This clonotype was observed a few times. The antigen remains undetermined. J was trimmed by 4 bases and V by 5 bases; bases with no gene match: 2. This CDR3 contains 15 residues. From germline, CDR1 is LNHNV and CDR2 YYDKDF (reference sequence). The rearrangement joins TRBV15 to TRBJ2-3; 14 bases agree with TRBD2. Sequencing input: PBMCs or a T cell subset sorted from them (not recorded which). This sequence was found in a man aged 18 to 29 who had mild COVID-19 (a few samples of this study predate the infection). Cell type and time point are not known. The CDR3 protein is CATSPGLAGADTQYF. The CDR3 coding sequence is TGTGCCACCAGCCCGGGACTAGCGGGGGCAGATACGCAGTATTTT.